What follows are 11 T cell receptor beta chains derived from one specimen sequenced in a study of blood T cell repertoires in COVID-19. Profiled with immunoSEQ multiplex PCR; TCRdb holds only in-frame clones, not every one. The sample carries 37,000 or so clones, over 75% recorded once. The sequencing input was peripheral blood. The source of these receptors is a man aged 55-75 years with acute or convalescent COVID-19.

V usage is TRBV19 and J usage is TRBJ2-4; 7 nucleotides line up with TRBD1. V gave up 1 base and J gave up 6 bases; unmatched junction bases: 6. The CDR3 is 15 amino acids. Per germline, CDR1 LNHDA and CDR2 SQIVND (reference sequence). CDR3 in DNA: TGTGCCAGTAGTATAGGGCAGGGGGACATAAACATTCAGTACTTC. Encoded protein: CASSIGQGDINIQYF.

The DNA of the CDR3 is TGTGCCAGTAAAGTGGCAGGGGGGACCTACGAGCAGTACTTC. Translation gives CASKVAGGTYEQYF. The V call is TRBV19, the J call TRBJ2-7; a weak D match, TRBD1 (7 bases). Trimming shortened V by 7 bases and J by 2 bases, and 15 bases separated the two germline ends. This CDR3 spans 14 amino acids. In germline, CDR1 is LNHDA, CDR2 SQIVND (reference sequence).

This clone was seen only a few times. This chain joins TRBV7-8 and TRBJ2-7; 7 bases are shared with TRBD1. Germline lookup yields CDR1 SGHVS and CDR2 FQNEAQ. The ends lost 2 bases at V and 1 base at J; junction bases unmatched: 2. The CDR3 extends over 14 amino acids. The DNA of the CDR3 is TGTGCCAGCAGCTTAACGGGACAGTCCTACGAGCAGTACTTC. It yields the protein CASSLTGQSYEQYF.

This chain connects TRBV6-2 or TRBV6-3 to TRBJ1-5, with unresolved D. The CDR3 sequence is 16 residues long. Germline lookup yields CDR1 MNHEY and CDR2 SVGEGT. V was clipped by 2 bases and J by 3 bases, with 14 bases between them. CDR3 protein: CASSYGGRITNQPQHF. The CDR3 DNA reads as TGTGCCAGCAGTTACGGAGGCAGAATAACCAATCAGCCCCAGCATTTT.

The chain uses TRBV14 and TRBJ2-2; TRBD2 might be the D (6 bases). CDR1 is SGHDN and CDR2 is FVKESK in the germline V gene. Trimming removed 5 bases from V and 6 bases from J, with 19 bases in between. The CDR3 extends over 16 amino acids. As DNA, the CDR3 is TGTGCCAGCAGCATGCGGACTACCCGTACCGCCGGGGAGCTGTTTTTT. This translates into CASSMRTTRTAGELFF.

The chain joins TRBV19 to TRBJ2-1, with 12 nucleotides matching TRBD2. The CDR3 sequence is 17 residues long. CDR1 LNHDA and CDR2 SQIVND come from the germline V gene (reference sequence). V shed 6 bases and J 2 bases; nucleotides not matched to a gene: 8. The CDR3: CASRRLAGGKPYNEQFF. In DNA, the CDR3 is TGTGCCAGTAGACGGCTAGCGGGAGGGAAACCCTACAATGAGCAGTTCTTC.

CDR3 amino acids: CASSVSGRAVEQYF. The DNA of the CDR3 is TGTGCCAGCAGCGTAAGCGGGAGGGCCGTCGAGCAGTACTTC. The chain has TRBV9 and TRBJ2-7; 10 bases map to TRBD2. CDR1 is SGDLS, CDR2 YYNGEE, per germline. The CDR3 is 14 amino acids. J gave up 6 bases and V 1 base, and 4 bases lay outside the gene matches.

In this sample, this clone turned up a few times. V is TRBV11-2 and J is TRBJ2-7; tentative D call: TRBD2 (5 bases). Germline CDR1 reads SGHAT; CDR2 reads FQNNGV. The CDR3 is made up of 13 amino acids. V lost 2 bases and J lost 6, with 11 bases in between. In DNA form, the CDR3 reads TGTGCCAGCAGCTTAAGTGGGAGTGGCGAGCAGTACTTC. It encodes CASSLSGSGEQYF. Together with reference TRBV11-2 and TRBJ2-7, the CDR3 gives the full variable domain: EAGVAQSPRYKIIEKRQSVAFWCNPISGHATLYWYQQILGQGPKLLIQFQNNGVVDDSQLPKDRFSAERLKGVDSTLKIQPAKLEDSAVYLCASSLSGSGEQYFGPGTRLTVT.

This chain connects TRBV19 to TRBJ2-1; 7 nucleotides line up with TRBD2. The junction had 3 bases not matched to a gene; V was cut back by 4 bases and J by 0 bases. The CDR3 spans 15 residues. Germline values: CDR1 LNHDA, CDR2 SQIVND (reference sequence). CDR3 nucleotides: TGTGCCAGTAGTACGGCGGGGGACTCCTACAATGAGCAGTTCTTC. This gives the protein CASSTAGDSYNEQFF.

This rearrangement joins TRBV28 to TRBJ1-5; 10 positions agree with TRBD1. V was clipped by 6 bases and J by 7 bases; unmatched bases: 9. This CDR3 is 15 amino acids long. CDR1 MDHEN and CDR2 SYDVKM come from the germline V gene. CDR3 in DNA: TGTGCCAGCAGGGAAGGGGACAGGGGCTTCCAGCCCCAGCATTTT. The encoded protein is CASREGDRGFQPQHF.

Only a few counts were recorded for this clone. V is TRBV28 and J is TRBJ1-4; D unclear. V was pared by 2 bases and J by 0 bases, with 4 bases between. CDR1 MDHEN and CDR2 SYDVKM come from the germline V gene. This CDR3 is built from 14 residues. The CDR3 DNA reads TGTGCCAGCAGTTTACCTTCAACTAATGAAAAACTGTTTTTT. This encodes CASSLPSTNEKLFF.